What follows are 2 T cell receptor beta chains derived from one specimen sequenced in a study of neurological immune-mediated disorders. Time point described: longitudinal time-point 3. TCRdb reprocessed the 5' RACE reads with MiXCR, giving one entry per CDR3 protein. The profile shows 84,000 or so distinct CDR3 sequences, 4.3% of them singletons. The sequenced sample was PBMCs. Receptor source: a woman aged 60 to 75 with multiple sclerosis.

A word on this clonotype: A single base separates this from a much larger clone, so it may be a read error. For the CDR3, the DNA is TGTGCCAGCAATGCCCGGGACAGTAATGAAAAACTGTTTTTT. Amino acid sequence: CASNARDSNEKLFF. The chain employs TRBV12-3 or TRBV12-4 and TRBJ1-4; 7 positions agree with TRBD1. This CDR3 has 14 amino acids. V lost 7 bases, J lost 4 bases, and 6 bases stayed unmatched.

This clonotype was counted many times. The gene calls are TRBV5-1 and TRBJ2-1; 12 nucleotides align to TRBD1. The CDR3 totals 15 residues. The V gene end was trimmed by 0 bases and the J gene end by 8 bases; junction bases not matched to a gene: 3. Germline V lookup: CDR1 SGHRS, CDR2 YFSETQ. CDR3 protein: CASSLDGTGGDEQFF. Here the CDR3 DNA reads TGCGCCAGCAGCTTGGACGGGACAGGGGGCGATGAGCAGTTCTTC.